The 10 T cell receptor beta chains in this list originate from one sample, sequenced in a study of blood T cell repertoires in COVID-19. Repertoires were generated with immunoSEQ multiplex PCR, while TCRdb's copy carries only in-frame clones and drops some. The sample consists of more than 85,000 clones, roughly 92% of them appearing once. The sequenced sample was peripheral blood. These TCRs come from a man between 65 and 85 years old with acute or convalescent COVID-19.

V and J are TRBV28 and TRBJ1-3, with D possibly TRBD1 on 5 matching bases. V lost 6 bases, J lost 1 base, and 10 bases lay in between. CDR1 MDHEN and CDR2 SYDVKM come from the germline V gene. CDR3 length: 14 amino acids. The CDR3 is CASRRQTSGNTIYF. The DNA of the CDR3 is TGTGCCAGCAGACGACAGACTTCTGGAAACACCATATATTTT. The full variable domain, completed using reference TRBV28 and TRBJ1-3, is DVKVTQSSRYLVKRTGEKVFLECVQDMDHENMFWYRQDPGLGLRLIYFSYDVKMKEKGDIPEGYSVSREKKERFSLILESASTNQTSMYLCASRRQTSGNTIYFGEGSWLTVV.

V usage is TRBV24-1 and J usage is TRBJ1-2; the D gene is possibly TRBD1 (5 bases). Germline assignment: CDR1 KGHDR and CDR2 SFDVKD. The CDR3 totals 16 residues. Trimming stripped 4 bases from V and 3 bases from J, with 17 bases between. The CDR3 DNA follows: TGTGCCACCAGTGACCCTGCCGGGCAGGGTCACTATGGCTACACCTTC. Translating it yields CATSDPAGQGHYGYTF.

This clone was picked up one time. V and J are TRBV7-2 and TRBJ1-4; 8 positions match TRBD1. In germline, CDR1 is SGHTA, CDR2 FQGNSA. CDR3 length equals 16 residues. The V and J ends lost 5 bases and 1 base, in that order; junction bases with no gene match: 6. The CDR3 is CASSPQGARTNEKLFF. The CDR3 nucleotides read TGTGCCAGCAGCCCCCAGGGGGCGCGAACTAATGAAAAACTGTTTTTT.

The chain recombines TRBV19 with TRBJ1-2; TRBD1 matches at 10 bases. V lost 10 bases and J lost 4; bases outside the gene matches: 18. Germline V gives CDR1 LNHDA, CDR2 SQIVND (reference sequence). This CDR3 is 17 amino acids long. The CDR3: CATRGGQGSIRSYGYTF. DNA for the CDR3: TGTGCCACTCGCGGGGGACAGGGGTCTATCAGAAGCTATGGCTACACCTTC. The full variable domain, rest sourced from reference TRBV19 and TRBJ1-2, is DGGITQSPKYLFRKEGQNVTLSCEQNLNHDAMYWYRQDPGQGLRLIYYSQIVNDFQKGDIAEGYSVSREKKESFPLTVTSAQKNPTAFYLCATRGGQGSIRSYGYTFGSGTRLTVV.

The chain couples TRBV11-2 to TRBJ2-7, with no clear D. The CDR3 is made up of 15 amino acids. The V and J ends lost 0 bases and 3 bases respectively, with 12 bases between them. The germline V gene encodes CDR1 SGHAT and CDR2 FQNNGV. The CDR3 here is CASSLDQTTDYEQYF. As DNA, the CDR3 is TGTGCCAGCAGCTTAGATCAAACCACAGACTACGAGCAGTACTTC.

The rearrangement links TRBV28 to TRBJ1-2, with D hard to call. V dropped 2 bases and J dropped 2 bases, with 12 bases sitting between them. This CDR3 has 15 amino acids. The germline V gene has CDR1 MDHEN and CDR2 SYDVKM. In DNA form, the CDR3 reads TGTGCCAGCAGTTTACCCCCTGACGGGAACTATGGCTACACCTTC. This encodes CASSLPPDGNYGYTF.

The chain recombines TRBV27 with TRBJ2-1; 11 nucleotides match TRBD1. There are 15 residues in the CDR3. Trimming removed 6 bases from V and 8 bases from J; junction bases left unmatched: 9. Per germline, CDR1 MNHEY and CDR2 SMNVEV (reference sequence). The DNA for the CDR3 is TGTGCCAGCAGACCCGGACAGGGGGCAATGTATGAGCAGTTCTTC. Protein: CASRPGQGAMYEQFF.

The chain combines TRBV6-5 with TRBJ2-3; 9 bases are shared with TRBD1. The CDR3 is 15 amino acids. V lost 5 bases to trimming and J lost 2 bases; unmatched junction nucleotides: 5. Germline loops: CDR1 MNHEY, CDR2 SVGAGI. This CDR3 is CASSPWTGATDTQYF. CDR3 bases: TGTGCCAGCAGTCCCTGGACAGGGGCCACAGATACGCAGTATTTT.

The genes are TRBV19 and TRBJ1-1, with 7 bases aligning to TRBD1. V was clipped by 6 bases and J by 6 bases; unmatched bases: 4. From germline, CDR1 is LNHDA and CDR2 SQIVND (reference sequence). The CDR3 is 12 amino acids. In DNA, the CDR3 is TGTGCCAGTAGAACAGGGGTCTCTGAAGCTTTCTTT. This encodes CASRTGVSEAFF.

The chain links TRBV5-1 to TRBJ1-1; 7 positions agree with TRBD1. The ends lost 4 bases at V and 1 base at J; junction bases unmatched: 7. The CDR3 has 15 residues. Germline V CDR1 and CDR2: SGHRS, YFSETQ. The CDR3 loop is CASSPAGGPNTEAFF. The CDR3 DNA reads as TGCGCCAGCAGCCCTGCAGGGGGACCGAACACTGAAGCTTTCTTT.